This T cell receptor beta chain was documented in a study of T cells in localized non-small cell lung cancer. Study findings and constraints: With higher T cell density in blood came longer overall survival. Paired adjacent lung recovered a median around 62 of the top 100 tumor clones.

Clones were read by immunoSEQ multiplex PCR, and TCRdb kept only the in-frame ones, dropping some. The sample has around 8,000 clones, about 91% seen once; the top ten hold roughly 4.4%. Details on this clone: The antigen remains unidentified.

V lost 6 bases to trimming and J lost 5 bases; unmatched junction nucleotides: 5. The CDR3 is made up of 13 amino acids. Germline loops: CDR1 LNHDA, CDR2 SQIVND (reference sequence). This specimen consisted of peripheral blood mononuclear cells, obtained before any cancer treatment. This TCR derives from a male donor aged 60 or over with stage II lung adenocarcinoma. The chain is built from TRBV19 and TRBJ2-7, with TRBD1 identical over 9 bases. CDR3 nucleotide sequence: TGTGCCAGTAGCCCCAGGACAGGGGACGAGCAGTACTTC. Translation: CASSPRTGDEQYF.